This is a list of T cell receptor beta chains from one sample in a study of cytomegalovirus exposure and HLA in healthy donors. Libraries were prepared by immunoSEQ multiplex PCR; TCRdb keeps only in-frame clonotypes and omits some of them. Here the sample spans 250,000 to 300,000 clones, 85% to 90% being singletons. Sample: PBMCs. These receptor sequences come from a woman aged 18-29 years in good health and CMV-seronegative. The CDR3 runs from the conserved cysteine through the conserved F or W. A D gene is named only where the DNA matches it firmly. Size values are once, few and many counts, or a class for expanded clones, and some rows have none.

j_call d_call clone_size v_call cdr3_aa cdr3_nt
TRBJ2-1 TRBD2 NA TRBV27 CASSFQAGGRRGYNEQFF TGTGCCAGCAGTTTTCAAGCGGGGGGACGCCGGGGTTACAATGAGCAGTTCTTC
TRBJ2-1 TRBD2 NA TRBV6-4 CASSDSLAGANNEQFF TGTGCCAGCAGTGACTCCCTAGCGGGGGCAAACAATGAGCAGTTCTTC
TRBJ1-6 NA NA TRBV27 CASSFGGFGSPLHF TGTGCCAGCAGTTTCGGGGGATTTGGTTCACCCCTCCACTTT
TRBJ1-2 NA NA TRBV5-1 CASSLASAGNGYTF TGCGCCAGCAGCTTGGCCTCGGCAGGGAATGGCTACACCTTC
TRBJ2-1 TRBD2 NA TRBV28 CASRAGGSYNEQFF TGTGCCAGCAGGGCGGGGGGGTCCTACAATGAGCAGTTCTTC
TRBJ2-2 TRBD2 NA TRBV5-1 CASSLTVAGPNTGELFF TGCGCCAGCAGCTTGACCGTAGCGGGTCCGAACACCGGGGAGCTGTTTTTT
TRBJ2-1 NA NA TRBV20-1 CSVSGNEQFF TGCAGTGTTTCGGGGAATGAGCAGTTCTTC
TRBJ2-3 TRBD1 NA TRBV6-4 CASSDSIGGGTDTQYF TGTGCCAGCAGTGACTCGATAGGGGGCGGGACAGATACGCAGTATTTT
TRBJ2-2 NA NA TRBV30 CAWREPGITGELFF TGTGCCTGGAGAGAACCCGGGATCACCGGGGAGCTGTTTTTT
TRBJ2-7 TRBD1 NA TRBV7-3 CASSSGQGVHEQYF TGTGCCAGCAGCTCCGGACAGGGGGTCCACGAGCAGTACTTC
TRBJ2-5 TRBD2 NA TRBV7-2 CASSLALAGGEETQYF TGTGCCAGCAGCTTAGCGCTAGCGGGGGGAGAAGAGACCCAGTACTTC
TRBJ1-2 TRBD1 NA TRBV28 CASSASTGVSGGYTF TGTGCCAGCTCGGCTTCGACAGGGGTATCAGGTGGCTACACCTTC
TRBJ2-3 TRBD2 NA TRBV5-4 CASSAGLAGDSDTQYF TGTGCCAGCAGCGCGGGACTAGCGGGGGATTCAGATACGCAGTATTTT
TRBJ1-2 TRBD1 NA TRBV18 CASSKGTADGYTF TGTGCCAGCTCAAAAGGGACAGCCGATGGCTACACCTTC
TRBJ1-2 NA NA TRBV6-1 CASSERRDPWEGYTF TGTGCCAGCAGTGAAAGGCGGGACCCGTGGGAAGGCTACACCTTC
TRBJ1-1 NA NA TRBV20-1 CSFQGTDKAFF TGCAGCTTTCAGGGGACCGACAAAGCTTTCTTT
TRBJ1-1 NA NA TRBV6-5 CASSLLQGWAEAFF TGTGCCAGCAGTTTACTACAGGGATGGGCTGAAGCTTTCTTT
TRBJ2-5 TRBD2 NA TRBV4-1 CASSQDPPSGYQETQYF TGCGCCAGCAGCCAAGATCCTCCTAGCGGATACCAAGAGACCCAGTACTTC
TRBJ1-4 TRBD1 NA TRBV7-9 CASSFQGDNEKLFF TGTGCCAGCAGCTTCCAGGGGGATAATGAAAAACTGTTTTTT
TRBJ2-3 NA NA TRBV30 CAWSLTGVVITSTDTQYF TGTGCCTGGAGTTTGACAGGCGTGGTCATTACTAGCACAGATACGCAGTATTTT
TRBJ2-3 TRBD2 NA TRBV13 CASSLRGGQNTDTQYF TGTGCCAGCAGCTTACGGGGGGGCCAGAACACAGATACGCAGTATTTT
TRBJ1-1 NA once TRBV19 CASSIPGPNTEAFF TGTGCCAGTAGTATCCCAGGGCCGAACACTGAAGCTTTCTTT
TRBJ2-5 TRBD1 NA TRBV9 CASSVATGTGTGGETQYF TGTGCCAGCAGCGTAGCTACAGGTACCGGGACAGGAGGGGAGACCCAGTACTTC
TRBJ1-1 NA NA TRBV11-2 CASSSPAGGGRAEAFF TGTGCCAGCAGCTCCCCTGCGGGGGGCGGGAGGGCTGAAGCTTTCTTT
TRBJ2-2 NA NA TRBV25-1 CASSVTPAETGELFF TGTGCCAGCAGTGTGACCCCGGCGGAAACCGGGGAGCTGTTTTTT
TRBJ2-5 NA NA TRBV28 CASSYTRFGETQYF TGTGCCAGCAGCTATACTAGATTCGGGGAGACCCAGTACTTC
TRBJ2-1 NA NA TRBV7-2 CASSARTGNRQFF TGTGCCAGCAGCGCCCGAACTGGAAACAGGCAGTTCTTC
TRBJ2-2 TRBD1 NA TRBV11-2 CASSPGQGPTGELFF TGTGCCAGCAGCCCGGGACAGGGACCCACCGGGGAGCTGTTTTTT
TRBJ2-3 TRBD2 few TRBV5-4 CASSPPSLAGFTDTQYF TGTGCCAGCAGCCCACCCTCACTAGCGGGGTTCACAGATACGCAGTATTTT
TRBJ2-2 TRBD2 NA TRBV5-4 CASSLAYSGGNTGELFF TGTGCCAGCAGCTTGGCATATAGCGGGGGGAACACCGGGGAGCTGTTTTTT
TRBJ1-1 TRBD1 NA TRBV5-1 CASSTGQGTTEAFF TGCGCCAGCAGCACGGGACAGGGAACGACTGAAGCTTTCTTT
TRBJ1-1 TRBD1 NA TRBV19 CASSTTGGTEAFF TGTGCCAGTAGTACCACAGGGGGCACTGAAGCTTTCTTT
TRBJ2-3 TRBD2 few TRBV4-3 CASSQAGTSEYTDTQYF TGCGCCAGCAGCCAAGCCGGGACTAGCGAATACACAGATACGCAGTATTTT
TRBJ1-2 NA NA TRBV28 CASSYSGGYYGYTF TGTGCCAGCAGCTACAGTGGGGGGTACTATGGCTACACCTTC
TRBJ2-5 TRBD2 once TRBV4-1 CASSPQKSSGGVRGSWETQYF TGCGCCAGCAGCCCTCAAAAAAGTAGCGGGGGGGTACGGGGATCTTGGGAGACCCAGTACTTC
TRBJ1-2 NA NA TRBV5-6 CASSPARSSNYGYTF TGTGCCAGCAGCCCAGCCCGGAGCTCTAACTATGGCTACACCTTC
TRBJ2-7 NA NA TRBV18 CASSPTQGGYPYEQYF TGTGCCAGCTCACCGACACAGGGCGGGTATCCCTACGAGCAGTACTTC